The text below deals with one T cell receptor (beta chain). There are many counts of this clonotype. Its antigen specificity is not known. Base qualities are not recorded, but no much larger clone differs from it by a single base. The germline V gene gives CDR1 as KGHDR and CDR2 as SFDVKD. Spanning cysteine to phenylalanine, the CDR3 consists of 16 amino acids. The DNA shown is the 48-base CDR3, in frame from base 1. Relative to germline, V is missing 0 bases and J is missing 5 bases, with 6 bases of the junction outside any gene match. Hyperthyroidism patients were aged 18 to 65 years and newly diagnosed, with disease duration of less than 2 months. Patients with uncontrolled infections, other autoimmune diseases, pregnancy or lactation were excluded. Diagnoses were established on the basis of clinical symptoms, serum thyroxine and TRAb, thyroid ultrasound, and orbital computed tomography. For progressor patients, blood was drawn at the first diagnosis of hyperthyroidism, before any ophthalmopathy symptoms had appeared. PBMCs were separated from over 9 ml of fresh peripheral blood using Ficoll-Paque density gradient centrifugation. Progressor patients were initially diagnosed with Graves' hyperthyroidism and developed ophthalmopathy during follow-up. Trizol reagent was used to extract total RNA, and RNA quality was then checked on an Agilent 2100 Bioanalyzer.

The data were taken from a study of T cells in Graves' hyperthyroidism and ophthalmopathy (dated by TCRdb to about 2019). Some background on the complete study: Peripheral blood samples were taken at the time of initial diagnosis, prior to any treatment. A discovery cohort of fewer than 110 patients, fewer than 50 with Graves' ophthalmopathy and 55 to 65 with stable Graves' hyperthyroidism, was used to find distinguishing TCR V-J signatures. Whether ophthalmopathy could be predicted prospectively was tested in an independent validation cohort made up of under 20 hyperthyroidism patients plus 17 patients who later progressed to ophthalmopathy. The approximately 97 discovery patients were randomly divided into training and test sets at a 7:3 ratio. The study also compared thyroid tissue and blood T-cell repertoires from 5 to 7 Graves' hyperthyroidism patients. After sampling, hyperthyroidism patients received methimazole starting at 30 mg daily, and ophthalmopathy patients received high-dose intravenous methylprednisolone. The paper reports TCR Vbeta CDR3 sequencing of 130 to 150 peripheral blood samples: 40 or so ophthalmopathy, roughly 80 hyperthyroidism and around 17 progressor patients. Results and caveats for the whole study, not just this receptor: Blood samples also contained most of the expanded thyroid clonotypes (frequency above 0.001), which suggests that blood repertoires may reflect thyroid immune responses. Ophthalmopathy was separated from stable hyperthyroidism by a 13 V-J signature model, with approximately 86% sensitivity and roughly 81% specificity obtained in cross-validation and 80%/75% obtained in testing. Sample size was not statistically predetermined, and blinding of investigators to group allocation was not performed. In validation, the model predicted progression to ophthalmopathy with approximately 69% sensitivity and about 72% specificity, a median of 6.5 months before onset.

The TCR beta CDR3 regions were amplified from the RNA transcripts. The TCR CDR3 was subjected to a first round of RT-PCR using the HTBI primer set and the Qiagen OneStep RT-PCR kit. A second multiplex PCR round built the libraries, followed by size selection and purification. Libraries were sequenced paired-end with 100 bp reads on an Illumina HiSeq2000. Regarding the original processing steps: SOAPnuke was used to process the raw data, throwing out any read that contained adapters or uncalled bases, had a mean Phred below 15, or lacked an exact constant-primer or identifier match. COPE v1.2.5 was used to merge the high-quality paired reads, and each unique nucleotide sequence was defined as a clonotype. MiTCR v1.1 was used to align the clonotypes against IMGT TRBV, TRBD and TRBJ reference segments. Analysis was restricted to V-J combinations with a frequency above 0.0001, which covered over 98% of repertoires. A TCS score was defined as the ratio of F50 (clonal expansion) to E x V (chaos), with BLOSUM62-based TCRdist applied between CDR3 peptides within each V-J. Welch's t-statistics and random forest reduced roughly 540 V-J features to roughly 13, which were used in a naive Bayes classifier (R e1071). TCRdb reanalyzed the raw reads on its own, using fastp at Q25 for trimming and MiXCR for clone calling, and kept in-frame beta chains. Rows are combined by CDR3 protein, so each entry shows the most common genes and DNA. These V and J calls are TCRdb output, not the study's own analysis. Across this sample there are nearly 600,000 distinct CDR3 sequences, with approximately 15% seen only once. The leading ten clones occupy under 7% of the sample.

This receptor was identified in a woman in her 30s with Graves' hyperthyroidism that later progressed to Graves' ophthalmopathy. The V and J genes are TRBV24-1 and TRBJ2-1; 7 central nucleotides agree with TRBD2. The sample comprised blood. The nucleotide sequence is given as TGTGCCACCAGTGATTTGGCGGGAGAGGCTGACAATGAGCAGTTCTTC. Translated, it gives CATSDLAGEADNEQFF.